Shown below are 24 T cell receptor beta chains from a single sample sequenced in a study of cytomegalovirus exposure and HLA in healthy donors. A multiplex PCR was run with 60 Vbeta primers and 13 Jbeta primers. Data came from immunoSEQ multiplex PCR; TCRdb stores just in-frame clones and leaves some out. The table includes roughly 140,000 clones, over 70% detected once. The sample taken for sequencing was PBMCs. The receptor source for this set is a male donor in good health and CMV-seronegative.

This clone was observed a handful of times. The rearrangement links TRBV9 to TRBJ2-3; 12 bases are shared with TRBD2. This CDR3 spans 18 amino acids. After removal of 3 bases from V and 1 base from J, the junction contained 9 bases not matched to a gene. Per the germline V gene, CDR1 is SGDLS and CDR2 is YYNGEE. The CDR3 sequence is CASSATSGGVRGTDTQYF. The CDR3 DNA reads TGTGCCAGCAGCGCGACTAGCGGGGGTGTTCGTGGCACAGATACGCAGTATTTT.

This clone occurred a few times. This sequence joins TRBV5-1 and TRBJ1-2, with D uncertain. The germline V and J ends were trimmed by 1 base and 1 base, with 5 bases remaining between them. This CDR3 is built from 13 residues. The germline CDR1 and CDR2 sequences are SGHRS and YFSETQ. The CDR3 region is CASSLRDNYGYTF. In DNA, the CDR3 is TGCGCCAGCAGCTTGCGGGATAACTATGGCTACACCTTC.

The gene calls are TRBV28 and TRBJ1-5, with D maybe TRBD1 (5 bases). CDR1 MDHEN and CDR2 SYDVKM come from the germline V gene. V lost 6 bases and J lost 0, with 15 bases in between. This CDR3 comprises 16 residues. The DNA of the CDR3 is TGTGCCAGCAGGACCTCCCAGGGCGGTAGCAATCAGCCCCAGCATTTT. This translates into CASRTSQGGSNQPQHF.

The chain employs TRBV7-9 and TRBJ1-2, with 7 positions matching TRBD1. The junction had 0 bases not matched to a gene; V was cut back by 1 base and J by 7 bases. From germline, CDR1 is SEHNR and CDR2 FQNEAQ (reference sequence). This CDR3 has 12 amino acids. CDR3 sequence (DNA): TGTGCCAGCAGCTTAGACAGGGGTGGCTACACCTTC. This encodes CASSLDRGGYTF.

V is TRBV6-1 and J is TRBJ2-2; D possibly corresponds to TRBD1 (6 bases). Germline V lookup: CDR1 MNHNS, CDR2 SASEGT. V lost 4 bases, J lost 4 bases, and 16 bases lay in between. The CDR3 contains 16 residues. The CDR3 loop reads CASSVRTVAVTGELFF. CDR3 nucleotide sequence: TGTGCCAGCAGTGTCAGGACAGTCGCGGTCACCGGGGAGCTGTTTTTT.

This sequence joins TRBV5-1 and TRBJ2-2, with 7 bases fitting TRBD1. Germline CDR1 and CDR2: SGHRS and YFSETQ. The CDR3 totals 17 residues. Trimming at V came to 5 bases and at J to 1 base, leaving 11 bases not matched to a gene. CDR3 protein: CASSTSTGVGNTGELFF. The CDR3 nucleotides read TGCGCCAGCAGTACCTCCACAGGGGTTGGGAACACCGGGGAGCTGTTTTTT.

This clone was seen more than once but under ten times. V gene TRBV11-1 combines with J gene TRBJ1-1; D gene ambiguous. Trimming left V 6 bases short and J 7 bases short, with 9 bases between. CDR1 is SGHAT and CDR2 is FQDESV in the germline V gene (reference sequence). This CDR3 region has 11 residues. CDR3 amino acids: CASSETNEAFF. The CDR3 DNA sequence: TGTGCCAGCAGTGAGACAAATGAAGCTTTCTTT.

The chain links TRBV7-2 to TRBJ2-7, with D uncertain. V was pared by 5 bases and J by 3 bases, with 8 bases between. Germline V CDR1 and CDR2: SGHTA, FQGNSA. The CDR3 spans 12 residues. The CDR3 protein is CASSPASYEQYF. The CDR3 DNA reads as TGTGCCAGCAGCCCAGCGAGCTACGAGCAGTACTTC.

This clone appeared once. The chain joins TRBV6-4 to TRBJ2-5, with 8 bases lining up with TRBD1. The J call is in doubt because the DNA end fits TRBJ2-7 better. This CDR3 contains 16 residues. CDR1 is MRHNA and CDR2 is SNTAGT in the germline V gene. CDR3 coding DNA: TGTGCCAGCAGGAGGCTGGACAGGGCCTCCCCCTACGAGCAGTACTTC. Its translation is CASRRLDRASPYEQYF.

This clone was counted a single time. The chain recombines TRBV4-2 with TRBJ1-1, with D hard to call. The germline gives CDR1 LGHNA, CDR2 YNFKEQ. V dropped 3 bases and J dropped 2 bases, with 10 bases sitting between them. The CDR3 extends over 14 amino acids. CDR3 loop: CASSHGRANTEAFF. The CDR3 DNA follows: TGTGCCAGCAGCCATGGGAGAGCTAACACTGAAGCTTTCTTT.

The CDR3 DNA reads as TGTGCCAGCAGCCGACAAAGGGAGAATGAGCAGTTCTTC. This encodes CASSRQRENEQFF. The chain uses TRBV7-2 and TRBJ2-1; possibly TRBD2 for D (5 bases). This CDR3 has 13 residues. V was pared by 5 bases and J by 7 bases, with 12 bases between. The V gene's germline CDR1 is SGHTA and CDR2 FQGNSA.

The chain couples TRBV6-1 to TRBJ2-3; TRBD1 is a possible D gene (5 bases). From germline, CDR1 is MNHNS and CDR2 SASEGT. The CDR3 sequence is 13 residues long. V shed 3 bases and J shed 5 bases, with 9 bases lying between them. In DNA, the CDR3 is TGTGCCAGCAGTGATGAAAGGGGAGATACGCAGTATTTT. This gives the protein CASSDERGDTQYF.

The chain combines TRBV6-5 with TRBJ2-7, with a tentative D call TRBD2 (6 bases). Germline CDR1 and CDR2: MNHEY and SVGAGI. Deletions cut 10 bases from V and 2 bases from J, with 12 bases between. The CDR3 sequence is 12 residues long. The CDR3 nucleotides read TGTGCCACCAGGGACTGGGCCTACGAGCAGTACTTC. Translation: CATRDWAYEQYF.

This chain links TRBV9 with TRBJ1-1, with D possibly TRBD1 on 5 matching bases. CDR1 SGDLS and CDR2 YYNGEE come from the germline V gene. CDR3 length: 15 amino acids. V lost 3 bases and J 6 bases, leaving 18 bases between the germline ends. The CDR3 DNA reads as TGTGCCAGCAGCGAGGCTGGGGGGGTCACCGCTGAAGCTTTCTTT. Its protein is CASSEAGGVTAEAFF.

The gene calls are TRBV5-4 and TRBJ1-2, with a weak D call TRBD1 (6 bases). This CDR3 has 14 amino acids. V shed 4 bases and J shed 7 bases, with 17 bases lying between them. Germline loops: CDR1 SGHNT, CDR2 YYREEE (reference sequence). The CDR3 region has the DNA TGTGCCAGCAGCCTAAAGACAGGTTCCCCTGGCTACACCTTC. It translates to CASSLKTGSPGYTF.

This clone was seen a handful of times. The chain links TRBV5-1 to TRBJ2-1, with no clear D. The germline CDR1 and CDR2 sequences are SGHRS and YFSETQ. The ends were cut back, 1 base at V and 8 bases at J, with 16 bases in the middle. The CDR3 sequence is 15 residues long. CDR3 sequence: CASSLFTPETHEQFF. CDR3 nucleotide sequence: TGCGCCAGCAGCTTGTTTACGCCCGAGACACATGAGCAGTTCTTC.

In its sample, this clone was seen a few times. This chain uses TRBV18 with TRBJ1-1; TRBD1 aligns across 8 bases. Germline V CDR1 and CDR2: KGHSH, LQKENI. The CDR3 has 14 residues. Trimming took 6 bases from V and 3 from J; bases not matched to a gene: 6. The DNA of the CDR3 is TGTGCCAGCTCTCAGGGGGCAGGGGACACTGAAGCTTTCTTT. As protein: CASSQGAGDTEAFF.

This rearrangement joins TRBV18 to TRBJ1-4; tentative D call: TRBD1 (6 bases). The CDR3 is 15 amino acids. The ends were cut back, 4 bases at V and 6 bases at J, with 15 bases in the middle. Germline CDR1 is KGHSH and CDR2 is LQKENI. Written as DNA, the CDR3 is TGTGCCAGCTCACGGGGGCAAGGAGGTTATGAAAAACTGTTTTTT. This encodes CASSRGQGGYEKLFF. The whole variable domain, filled in from reference TRBV18 and TRBJ1-4, reads NAGVMQNPRHLVRRRGQEARLRCSPMKGHSHVYWYRQLPEEGLKFMVYLQKENIIDESGMPKERFSAEFPKEGPSILRIQQVVRGDSAAYFCASSRGQGGYEKLFFGSGTQLSVL.

The CDR3 loop is CASSQTRGTEAFF. CDR3 sequence (DNA): TGTGCCAGCAGCCAGACTCGGGGGACTGAAGCTTTCTTT. The chain recombines TRBV14 with TRBJ1-1, with D possibly being TRBD1 (5 bases). V was pared by 3 bases and J by 5 bases, with 10 bases between. The CDR3 is 13 amino acids. The germline CDR1 and CDR2 sequences are SGHDN and FVKESK.

The CDR3 here is CASSGGTYNEQFF. In DNA form, the CDR3 reads TGTGCCAGCTCGGGGGGTACCTACAATGAGCAGTTCTTC. J is TRBJ2-1 and V is TRBV18; maybe TRBD2 (6 bases). Trimming left V 6 bases short and J 2 bases short, with 8 bases between. The CDR3 contains 13 residues. Per the germline V gene, CDR1 is KGHSH and CDR2 is LQKENI. The entire variable domain, with the rest obtained from reference TRBV18 and TRBJ2-1, is as follows: NAGVMQNPRHLVRRRGQEARLRCSPMKGHSHVYWYRQLPEEGLKFMVYLQKENIIDESGMPKERFSAEFPKEGPSILRIQQVVRGDSAAYFCASSGGTYNEQFFGPGTRLTVL.

This clone was seen only once. The chain uses TRBV11-2 and TRBJ2-3; the D gene is possibly TRBD2 (6 bases). CDR3 length: 18 residues. Trimming took off 8 bases at V and 2 bases at J, with 26 bases between the two ends. Germline CDR1 is SGHAT and CDR2 is FQNNGV. The chain's CDR3 is CASGVYPLGGSSTDTQYF. For the CDR3, the DNA is TGTGCCAGCGGCGTCTACCCTCTTGGGGGGTCCTCCACAGATACGCAGTATTTT.

The chain links TRBV4-3 to TRBJ2-6; D perhaps matches TRBD1 (5 bases). Germline-derived CDR1 and CDR2 are LGHNA and YSLEER. Trimming pared 1 base from V and 0 bases from J, leaving 13 bases between. This CDR3 has 18 residues. CDR3 DNA: TGCGCCAGCAGCCAAGCTTGGCAGGGAACCTCTGGGGCCAACGTCCTGACTTTC. Its protein product is CASSQAWQGTSGANVLTF.

This clone showed up just a few times. Other DNA sequences in the sample encode the same CDR3. The genes are TRBV7-2 and TRBJ2-7; D unclear. The CDR3 covers 13 residues. From germline, CDR1 is SGHTA and CDR2 FQGNSA. Trimming left V 1 base short and J 0 bases short, with 4 bases between. CDR3 residues: CASSLDRSYEQYF. The CDR3 bases are TGTGCCAGCAGCTTAGATCGCTCCTACGAGCAGTACTTC.

The chain carries TRBV7-3 and TRBJ2-6, with unresolved D. V was pared by 3 bases and J by 0 bases, with 6 bases between. Germline V gene data show CDR1 as SGHTA and CDR2 as FQGTGA. The CDR3 totals 15 residues. CDR3 region: CASSFARSGANVLTF. In DNA form, the CDR3 reads TGTGCCAGCAGCTTTGCGCGCTCTGGGGCCAACGTCCTGACTTTC.